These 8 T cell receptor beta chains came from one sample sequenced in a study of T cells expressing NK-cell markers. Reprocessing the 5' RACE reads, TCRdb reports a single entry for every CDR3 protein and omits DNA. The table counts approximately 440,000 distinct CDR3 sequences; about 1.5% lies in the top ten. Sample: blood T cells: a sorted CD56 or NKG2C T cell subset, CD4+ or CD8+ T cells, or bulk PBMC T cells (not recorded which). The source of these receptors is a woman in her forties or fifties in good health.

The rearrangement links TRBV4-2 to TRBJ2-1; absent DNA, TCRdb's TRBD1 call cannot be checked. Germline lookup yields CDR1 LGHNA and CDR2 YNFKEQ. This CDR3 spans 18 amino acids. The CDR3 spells CASSQRDRGMGHWNEQFF.

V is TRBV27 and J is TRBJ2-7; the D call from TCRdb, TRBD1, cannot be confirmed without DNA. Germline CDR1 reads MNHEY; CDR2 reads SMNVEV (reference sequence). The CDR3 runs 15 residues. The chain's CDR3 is CASSRDRGVSYEQYF.

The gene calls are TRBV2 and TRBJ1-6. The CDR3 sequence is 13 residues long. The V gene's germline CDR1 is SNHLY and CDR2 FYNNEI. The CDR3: CASSDGSNSPLHF.

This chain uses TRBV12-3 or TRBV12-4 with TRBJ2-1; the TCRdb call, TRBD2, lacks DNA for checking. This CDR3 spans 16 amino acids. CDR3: CASTPREVSSYNEQFF.

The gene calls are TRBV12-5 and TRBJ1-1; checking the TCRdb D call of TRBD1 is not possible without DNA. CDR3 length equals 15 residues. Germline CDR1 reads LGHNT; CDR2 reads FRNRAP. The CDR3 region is CASGLVIGQDTEAFF.

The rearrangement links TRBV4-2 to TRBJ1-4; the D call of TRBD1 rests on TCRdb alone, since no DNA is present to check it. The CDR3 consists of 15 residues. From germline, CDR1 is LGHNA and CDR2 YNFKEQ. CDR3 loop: CASSQAGQGEGKLFF.

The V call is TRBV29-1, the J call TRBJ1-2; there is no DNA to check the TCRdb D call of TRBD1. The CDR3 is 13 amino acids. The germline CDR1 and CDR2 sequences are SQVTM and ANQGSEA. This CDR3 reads CSVGDRGLYGYTF.

The CDR3 is CANISGKGRNEQFF. The gene calls are TRBV19 and TRBJ2-1; the D call of TRBD1 rests on TCRdb alone, since no DNA is present to check it. Germline lookup yields CDR1 LNHDA and CDR2 SQIVND (reference sequence). This CDR3 is 14 amino acids long.